This T cell receptor beta chain was observed in a study of T cells after yellow fever vaccination. Findings of the study overall: Weaker overall, the secondary response nonetheless peaked faster (day 5 versus 15).

MiXCR, run by TCRdb on the 5' RACE reads, gives a single entry per CDR3 protein. Altogether some 200,000 distinct CDR3 sequences are present, more than 9.5% being singletons, with the ten largest covering just over 35%. Worth noting for this clonotype: Its antigen is not known.

Sequences were derived from CD8+ T cells sorted from PBMCs, sampled 15 days after the yellow fever booster vaccination. This clonotype was sampled from a man aged 18 to 30 who received the YFV17D yellow fever vaccine.

CDR3 loop: CASSGGQYTGELFF. CDR3 in DNA: TGTGCCAGCAGCGGAGGACAGTACACCGGGGAGCTGTTTTTT. The chain is built from TRBV9 and TRBJ2-2; weak D call: TRBD1 (6 bases). This CDR3 has 14 amino acids. Germline V gives CDR1 SGDLS, CDR2 YYNGEE. V was shortened by 3 bases and J by 3 bases, with 9 bases between the two germline ends.